This T cell receptor (beta chain) was recorded in a study of blood T cell repertoires in COVID-19. Some clones are missing from TCRdb's copy, which holds only in-frame ones; the method was immunoSEQ multiplex PCR. The table shows around 150,000 clones, with approximately 90% occurring only once. There are 11 residues in the CDR3. Trimming took off 4 bases at V and 7 bases at J, with 4 bases between the two ends. Germline values: CDR1 MNHNY, CDR2 SVGAGI (reference sequence). Only a few counts were recorded for this clone. Sequences were obtained from peripheral blood. The chain employs TRBV6-6 and TRBJ2-2; no clear D gene. The origin of this receptor is a human donor with COVID-19, enrolled during active disease. The donor label of this sample is uncertain. The CDR3 region has the DNA TGTGCCAGCAGTTTATTCGGGGAGCTGTTTTTT. The encoded protein is CASSLFGELFF.